This TCR beta chain was obtained from a study of early stage breast cancer tumors. The junction had 14 bases not matched to a gene; V was cut back by 11 bases and J by 6 bases. The CDR3 spans 14 residues. Per germline, CDR1 SGHVS and CDR2 FNYEAQ. Study-level results: Enriched TCRB sequences shared across patients were mostly commonly generated sequences.

Sequenced by immunoSEQ multiplex PCR; TCRdb stores in-frame clones only, minus some. The data show about 9,500 clones, 66% seen once. Each tumor contributed about 20-55 mg of diced tissue. Regarding this clone: Its specificity is unknown.

Sequencing was carried out using breast tumor tissue. The receptor comes from a person aged 45-60 years with breast cancer. The rearrangement joins TRBV7-6 to TRBJ1-2; 8 bases match TRBD1. The CDR3 DNA is TGTGCCTCCCGGGCCGGACAGGGCGCAAATGGCTACACCTTC. It codes for CASRAGQGANGYTF.